One and the same sample provided the 20 T cell receptor beta chains below, sequenced in a study of molecular identifiers for immune sequencing clone quantification. TCRdb re-analysed the PCR reads in MiXCR, keeping a single row per CDR3 protein. The sample includes a few hundred thousand distinct CDR3 sequences, about 26% of them seen just once. What was sequenced was naive CD8+ T cells from blood, with Jurkat cell RNA spiked in. Subset of the sample: FACS-sorted CD8+CD4-CCR7+CD45RA+ naive T cells. The receptors shown here come from a human donor in good health. Some libraries in this study had Jurkat cell RNA spiked in.

This clonotype was seen at least ten times. The CDR3 here is CASAPGLFTEAFF. The CDR3 DNA reads as TGTGCCAGCGCCCCTGGACTCTTCACTGAAGCTTTCTTT. V usage is TRBV6-5 and J usage is TRBJ1-1, with D uncertain. Germline V gene data show CDR1 as MNHEY and CDR2 as SVGAGI. This CDR3 has 13 residues. V lost 8 bases and J 4 bases, leaving 14 bases between the germline ends.

As regards this clonotype: This may arise from a read error, as a much more abundant clone is one base away. The chain recombines TRBV20-1 with TRBJ2-7, with a weak D call TRBD2 (5 bases). This CDR3 spans 12 amino acids. CDR1 and CDR2 from the germline V gene are DFQATT and SNEGSKA (reference sequence). The CDR3 reads CRIPIGDYEQHF. CDR3 sequence (DNA): TGCAGGATTCCCATCGGAGACTACGAGCAGCACTTC.

This clonotype was seen at least ten times. The J gene is TRBJ2-4, the V gene TRBV15; D unclear. This CDR3 has 17 amino acids. Deletions cut 3 bases from V and 0 bases from J, with 15 bases between. In germline, CDR1 is LNHNV, CDR2 YYDKDF (reference sequence). For the CDR3, the DNA is TGTGCCACCAGCAGTGAGTCCGATTACCTAGCCAAAAACATTCAGTACTTC. It codes for CATSSESDYLAKNIQYF.

The chain is built from TRBV4-3 and TRBJ2-7; D is possibly TRBD1 (6 bases). Germline CDR1 reads LGHNA; CDR2 reads YSLEER. CDR3 length equals 14 residues. V was clipped by 1 base and J by 5 bases, with 12 bases between them. The CDR3 coding sequence is TGCGCCAGCAGCCAAGGTCAGGGGAAAAACGAGCAGTACTTC. Translated: CASSQGQGKNEQYF.

There are many counts of this clonotype. J is TRBJ2-5 and V is TRBV4-3; 9 bases line up with TRBD2. The CDR3 covers 18 residues. V trimming: 0 bases; J trimming: 5 bases; junction bases outside the gene matches: 13. Germline V lookup: CDR1 LGHNA, CDR2 YSLEER. The DNA of the CDR3 is TGCGCCAGCAGCCAAGATAGTTTGGTAGCGGGGGCTGGGGAGACCCAGTACTTC. It specifies CASSQDSLVAGAGETQYF.

This clonotype was observed at least ten times. V and J are TRBV5-1 and TRBJ2-5; 7 positions match TRBD2. The V segment lost 0 bases and the J segment 0 bases; nucleotides outside the gene matches: 2. Germline lookup yields CDR1 SGHRS and CDR2 YFSETQ. The CDR3 has 15 amino acids. CDR3: CASSLAGGYQETQYF. As DNA, the CDR3 is TGCGCCAGCAGCTTGGCCGGGGGGTACCAAGAGACCCAGTACTTC. Full variable domain (missing parts from reference TRBV5-1 and TRBJ2-5): KAGVTQTPRYLIKTRGQQVTLSCSPISGHRSVSWYQQTPGQGLQFLFEYFSETQRNKGNFPGRFSGRQFSNSRSEMNVSTLELGDSALYLCASSLAGGYQETQYFGPGTRLLVL.

This clonotype appeared many times. The chain recombines TRBV13 with TRBJ1-2; a weak D match, TRBD1 (5 bases). Trimming took 6 bases from V and 7 from J, leaving 18 bases between them. Germline assignment: CDR1 PRHDT and CDR2 FYEKMQ (reference sequence). The CDR3 consists of 14 residues. CDR3 loop: CASRITGAPTGYTF. CDR3 nucleotides: TGTGCCAGCAGGATAACCGGGGCGCCCACTGGCTACACCTTC.

This chain uses TRBV30 with TRBJ2-2, with a possible D match to TRBD2 (6 bases). The CDR3 runs to 13 residues. Between the trimmed V and J ends, which lost 3 bases and 4 bases, there was a span of 9 bases. The germline V gene encodes CDR1 GTSNPN and CDR2 SVGIG (reference sequence). As DNA, the CDR3 is TGTGCCTGGAGGGGGAGGCTCACCGGGGAGCTGTTTTTT. Encoded protein: CAWRGRLTGELFF.

The chain is built from TRBV6-5 and TRBJ2-7, with D unresolved. V dropped 4 bases and J dropped 3 bases, with 16 bases sitting between them. Germline assignment: CDR1 MNHEY and CDR2 SVGAGI. The CDR3 sequence is 15 residues long. The CDR3 DNA follows: TGTGCCAGCAGTTTCACACACTCAGAGGTCTACGAGCAGTACTTC. It specifies CASSFTHSEVYEQYF.

There are many counts of this clonotype. The chain is built from TRBV27 and TRBJ2-3, with D possibly TRBD1 on 7 matching bases. There are 14 residues in the CDR3. V shed 4 bases and J shed 4 bases, with 12 bases lying between them. Germline V gives CDR1 MNHEY, CDR2 SMNVEV (reference sequence). The CDR3 loop reads CASSYQGGPDTQYF. Written as DNA, the CDR3 is TGTGCCAGCAGTTACCAGGGGGGCCCAGATACGCAGTATTTT.

This clonotype showed up just a few times. The rearrangement links TRBV19 to TRBJ2-1; 8 nucleotides match TRBD1. This CDR3 region has 17 residues. After removal of 0 bases from V and 1 base from J, the junction contained 5 bases not matched to a gene. Germline V gene lookup returns CDR1 LNHDA and CDR2 SQIVND (reference sequence). This CDR3 is CASSIEWQGASYNEQFF. The DNA of the CDR3 is TGTGCCAGTAGTATAGAGTGGCAGGGGGCTTCCTACAATGAGCAGTTCTTC.

This clonotype was seen many times. This chain joins TRBV5-1 and TRBJ1-2, with D possibly TRBD1 on 6 matching bases. Germline V gene sequence: CDR1 SGHRS, CDR2 YFSETQ. The CDR3 is 15 residues long. V lost 2 bases and J 6 bases, leaving 17 bases between the germline ends. CDR3 sequence: CASSLTPGHLNGYTF. Here the CDR3 DNA reads TGCGCCAGCAGCTTAACGCCGGGACATCTGAATGGCTACACCTTC.

On this clonotype itself: A read error may be the cause here, since a much bigger clone is one base away. The V and J genes are TRBV7-9 and TRBJ1-1, with 7 bases matching TRBD1. Germline CDR1 is SEHNR and CDR2 is FQNEAQ (reference sequence). The CDR3 is made up of 15 amino acids. As DNA, the CDR3 is TGTGCCAGCAGCTCACAGGGGCCCATGAACACTGCAGCTTTCTTT. It encodes CASSSQGPMNTAAFF.

A note on this clonotype: Possible read error: a much larger clone is one base away. V and J are TRBV12-3 or TRBV12-4 and TRBJ2-3; D is possibly TRBD2 (6 bases). The length of the CDR3 is 16 residues. The CDR3 protein is CASTPGGGDYPNTQNF. The CDR3 coding sequence is TGTGCCAGCACCCCCGGCGGCGGGGATTACCCGAATACGCAGAATTTT.

The genes are TRBV7-8 and TRBJ2-1, with D possibly being TRBD1 (6 bases). Germline loops: CDR1 SGHVS, CDR2 FQNEAQ. The CDR3 loop spans 14 amino acids. The ends were cut back, 1 base at V and 7 bases at J, with 11 bases in the middle. As DNA, the CDR3 is TGTGCCAGCAGCTTAGGAGTTAGGGGGAATGAGCAGTTCTTC. Translating gives CASSLGVRGNEQFF.

This clonotype appeared a few times. The J gene is TRBJ2-3, the V gene TRBV7-2, with D possibly being TRBD2 (5 bases). V was cut by 5 bases and J by 2 bases, with 17 bases left in between. The germline V gene has CDR1 SGHTA and CDR2 FQGNSA. CDR3 length: 16 residues. The CDR3 sequence: CASSIPEFRDTDTQYF. The CDR3 DNA reads TGTGCCAGCAGCATCCCGGAATTCCGGGACACAGATACGCAGTATTTT.

The genes are TRBV5-1 and TRBJ2-3; the match to TRBD2 covers 8 bases. Germline CDR1 and CDR2: SGHRS and YFSETQ. V lost 0 bases, J lost 5 bases, and 5 bases stayed unmatched. The CDR3 sequence is 15 residues long. The CDR3 reads CASSLELAARDTQYF. CDR3 sequence (DNA): TGCGCCAGCAGCTTGGAACTAGCGGCCCGAGATACGCAGTATTTT.

The chain joins TRBV19 to TRBJ2-7; possible D gene TRBD1, 5 bases. The germline V and J ends were trimmed by 3 bases and 0 bases, with 12 bases remaining between them. The CDR3 runs 15 residues. The germline CDR1 and CDR2 sequences are LNHDA and SQIVND (reference sequence). The CDR3 here is CASSIGQGSSYEQYF. CDR3 in DNA: TGTGCCAGTAGTATTGGTCAGGGAAGCTCCTACGAGCAGTACTTC.

This sequence joins TRBV19 and TRBJ1-1; 8 bases are a match to TRBD1. Looked up from germline, CDR1 is LNHDA and CDR2 is SQIVND (reference sequence). This CDR3 has 14 residues. The V segment lost 5 bases and the J segment 6 bases; nucleotides outside the gene matches: 8. The CDR3 DNA follows: TGTGCCAGTAGTGAGCAGGGGGCTATCTCTGAAGCTTTCTTT. Amino acid sequence: CASSEQGAISEAFF.

The chain has TRBV5-1 and TRBJ2-1; TRBD2 agrees at 12 bases. This CDR3 contains 16 residues. V gave up 3 bases and J gave up 2 bases; unmatched junction bases: 3. Germline CDR1 SGHRS, CDR2 YFSETQ. The CDR3 nucleotides are TGCGCCAGCAGCTGGACTAGCGGGAACCCCTACAATGAGCAGTTCTTC. It yields the protein CASSWTSGNPYNEQFF. The variable domain in full, with the rest retrieved from reference TRBV5-1 and TRBJ2-1, is KAGVTQTPRYLIKTRGQQVTLSCSPISGHRSVSWYQQTPGQGLQFLFEYFSETQRNKGNFPGRFSGRQFSNSRSEMNVSTLELGDSALYLCASSWTSGNPYNEQFFGPGTRLTVL.